Below are 29 T cell receptor beta chains sequenced from a single sample in a study of long-term antiretroviral therapy in people with HIV. The immunoSEQ assay was v3.0, run at survey level. The assay was immunoSEQ multiplex PCR, and TCRdb's table has in-frame clones only and misses some. Of fewer than 35,000 clones listed, over 75% were seen once; the top ten hold 3.5% to 4.5%. Sequenced material: unsorted PBMCs, taken about 3.5 years after starting antiretroviral therapy. These TCRs come from a man aged 18-30 years with HIV.

The rearrangement uses TRBV9 and TRBJ2-7; D uncertain. The germline gives CDR1 SGDLS, CDR2 YYNGEE. With 0 bases removed from V and 0 bases from J, the gap between germline ends came to 7 bases. CDR3 length: 14 residues. The CDR3 nucleotides are TGTGCCAGCAGCGTAGTAGGCAGCTCCTACGAGCAGTACTTC. Its protein product is CASSVVGSSYEQYF.

The rearrangement uses TRBV28 and TRBJ1-5; 7 bases map to TRBD1. J was trimmed by 1 base and V by 3 bases; bases with no gene match: 9. The CDR3 length is 17 residues. CDR1 and CDR2 from the germline V gene are MDHEN and SYDVKM. CDR3 in amino acids: CASSFITGEWSNQPQHF. CDR3 nucleotides: TGTGCCAGCAGTTTCATCACAGGGGAGTGGAGCAATCAGCCCCAGCATTTT. Looking up the rest from reference TRBV28 and TRBJ1-5 gives the full variable domain: DVKVTQSSRYLVKRTGEKVFLECVQDMDHENMFWYRQDPGLGLRLIYFSYDVKMKEKGDIPEGYSVSREKKERFSLILESASTNQTSMYLCASSFITGEWSNQPQHFGDGTRLSIL.

On this clone: An end of the junction differs from the germline gene, which may be a read error. The sample holds other DNA sequences that translate to the same CDR3. V usage is TRBV18 and J usage is TRBJ1-4; unclear D gene. Germline V gene data show CDR1 as KGHSH and CDR2 as LQKENI. CDR3 length: 12 amino acids. In DNA form, the CDR3 reads TGTGCCAGCTCCCCACTTGGGGAAAAACTGTTTTTT. Translating it yields CASSPLGEKLFF.

The CDR3, as DNA: TGCGCCAGCAGCCAAGTCCCCCGGGTGGGGGGCTATGGGACCGGGGAGCTGTTTTTT. Encoded protein: CASSQVPRVGGYGTGELFF. The chain links TRBV4-1 to TRBJ2-2; D might be TRBD1 or TRBD2, each matching 6 bases. Looked up from germline, CDR1 is MGHRA and CDR2 is YSYEKL. The CDR3 loop spans 19 amino acids. V gave up 1 base and J gave up 5 bases, with 23 bases separating them.

In this sample, this clone turned up a few times. The chain links TRBV2 to TRBJ1-5, with D possibly being TRBD1 (5 bases). Trimming stripped 6 bases from V and 2 bases from J, with 11 bases between. This CDR3 is built from 14 residues. The germline V gene has CDR1 SNHLY and CDR2 FYNNEI. The CDR3 sequence: CASSGAEGNQPQHF. In DNA form, the CDR3 reads TGTGCCAGCAGCGGGGCTGAGGGCAATCAGCCCCAGCATTTT.

The chain uses TRBV7-3 and TRBJ1-1; D gene ambiguous. Trimming took 6 bases from V and 2 from J, leaving 10 bases between them. The length of the CDR3 is 13 residues. CDR1 is SGHTA and CDR2 is FQGTGA in the germline V gene. The CDR3 reads CASSPEGNTEAFF. In DNA, the CDR3 is TGTGCCAGCAGTCCGGAGGGTAACACTGAAGCTTTCTTT. Complete variable domain (other parts from reference TRBV7-3 and TRBJ1-1): GAGVSQTPSNKVTEKGKYVELRCDPISGHTALYWYRQSLGQGPEFLIYFQGTGAADDSGLPNDRFFAVRPEGSVSTLKIQRTERGDSAVYLCASSPEGNTEAFFGQGTRLTVV.

The V call is TRBV9, the J call TRBJ2-7; no clear D gene. Per germline, CDR1 SGDLS and CDR2 YYNGEE. The V end lost 0 bases, the J end lost 3 bases, and 10 bases lay between the germline ends. The CDR3 has 14 residues. The CDR3 region is CASSVDVTYYEQYF. As DNA, the CDR3 is TGTGCCAGCAGCGTAGATGTCACCTACTACGAGCAGTACTTC.

The chain has TRBV5-4 and TRBJ2-3; 11 bases are a match to TRBD2. V shed 0 bases, J shed 1 base, and the junction held 7 bases outside the gene matches. Germline values: CDR1 SGHNT, CDR2 YYREEE (reference sequence). There are 18 residues in the CDR3. The CDR3 reads CASSLGTTSGGRTDTQYF. The CDR3 bases are TGTGCCAGCAGCTTGGGGACAACTAGCGGGGGCCGCACAGATACGCAGTATTTT. Looking up the rest from reference TRBV5-4 and TRBJ2-3 gives the full variable domain: ETGVTQSPTHLIKTRGQQVTLRCSSQSGHNTVSWYQQALGQGPQFIFQYYREEENGRGNFPPRFSGLQFPNYSSELNVNALELDDSALYLCASSLGTTSGGRTDTQYFGPGTRLTVL.

This sequence joins TRBV6-5 and TRBJ2-5, with 8 bases that match TRBD1. Germline values: CDR1 MNHEY, CDR2 SVGAGI. The CDR3 length is 15 residues. Germline trimming cut 6 bases from V and 5 bases from J; bases unmatched to any gene: 11. CDR3 in amino acids: CASSPGAGGWETQYF. The DNA for the CDR3 is TGTGCCAGCAGCCCCGGGGCAGGGGGCTGGGAGACCCAGTACTTC.

This clone was recorded only once. The V gene is TRBV6-1, the J gene TRBJ2-1, with a tentative D call TRBD2 (5 bases). Trimming removed 5 bases from V and 5 bases from J, with 10 bases in between. The CDR3 loop spans 13 amino acids. Germline lookup yields CDR1 MNHNS and CDR2 SASEGT. CDR3 sequence reads: CASSLGEHNEQFF. DNA of the CDR3: TGTGCCAGCAGTTTGGGAGAGCACAATGAGCAGTTCTTC.

CDR3 sequence reads: CASSLGSQGRQYF. Written as DNA, the CDR3 is TGTGCCAGCAGCTTGGGCTCCCAGGGTCGTCAGTACTTC. The rearrangement uses TRBV5-6 and TRBJ2-7; a possible D gene is TRBD1 (5 bases). The V and J ends lost 0 bases and 10 bases respectively, with 14 bases between them. The germline V gene has CDR1 SGHDT and CDR2 YYEEEE. The CDR3 is 13 residues long. The full variable domain, with the rest looked up from reference TRBV5-6 and TRBJ2-7, is DAGVTQSPTHLIKTRGQQVTLRCSPKSGHDTVSWYQQALGQGPQFIFQYYEEEERQRGNFPDRFSGHQFPNYSSELNVNALLLGDSALYLCASSLGSQGRQYFGPGTRLTVT.

The CDR3 nucleotides read TGTGCCAGGACCGGACTGAGCACTGAAGCTTTCTTT. Translated: CARTGLSTEAFF. The rearrangement joins TRBV7-3 to TRBJ1-1; D gene ambiguous. Trimming left V 9 bases short and J 4 bases short, with 12 bases between. The CDR3 sequence is 12 residues long. CDR1 is SGHTA and CDR2 is FQGTGA in the germline V gene.

The rearrangement uses TRBV5-1 and TRBJ2-7; no firm D call. In germline, CDR1 is SGHRS, CDR2 YFSETQ. Trimming stripped 0 bases from V and 4 bases from J, with 8 bases between. CDR3 length equals 13 residues. The CDR3 DNA reads TGCGCCAGCAGCTTGGCCCCCGGTTACGAGCAGTACTTC. It is translated as CASSLAPGYEQYF.

This rearrangement joins TRBV10-3 to TRBJ1-2, with D perhaps TRBD1 (6 bases). The CDR3 has 14 amino acids. Per the germline V gene, CDR1 is ENHRY and CDR2 is SYGVKD. V was shortened by 0 bases and J by 7 bases, with 12 bases between the two germline ends. CDR3 residues: CAISESTAGVGYTF. The DNA for the CDR3 is TGTGCCATCAGTGAGTCTACGGCAGGGGTTGGCTACACCTTC.

This chain uses TRBV7-2 with TRBJ2-2, with 8 nucleotides matching TRBD2. Germline lookup yields CDR1 SGHTA and CDR2 FQGNSA. The CDR3 spans 17 residues. J lost 5 bases, V lost 3 bases, and 11 bases had no gene match. As DNA, the CDR3 is TGTGCCAGCAGCTTGTTTAGCGGGGCTATGAAAACCGGGGAGCTGTTTTTT. Residues: CASSLFSGAMKTGELFF.

This sequence joins TRBV25-1 and TRBJ1-2; D possibly corresponds to TRBD1 (5 bases). The V gene lost 10 bases and the J gene lost 4 bases, with 22 bases spanning the gap. Per the germline V gene, CDR1 is MGHDK and CDR2 is SYGVNS. The CDR3 length is 15 residues. CDR3 nucleotides: TGTGCCATGGGGGGTGACGTAACTATATCCTATGGCTACACCTTC. This translates into CAMGGDVTISYGYTF.

This sequence joins TRBV19 and TRBJ1-5; 7 nucleotides agree with TRBD1. There are 16 residues in the CDR3. The V gene end was trimmed by 2 bases and the J gene end by 4 bases; junction bases not matched to a gene: 8. The V gene's germline CDR1 is LNHDA and CDR2 SQIVND (reference sequence). The CDR3 sequence is CASSIRQGQWNQPQHF. The CDR3 DNA follows: TGTGCCAGTAGTATAAGGCAGGGACAGTGGAATCAGCCCCAGCATTTT. Complete variable domain (other parts from reference TRBV19 and TRBJ1-5): DGGITQSPKYLFRKEGQNVTLSCEQNLNHDAMYWYRQDPGQGLRLIYYSQIVNDFQKGDIAEGYSVSREKKESFPLTVTSAQKNPTAFYLCASSIRQGQWNQPQHFGDGTRLSIL.

This clone showed up just once. The chain employs TRBV5-1 and TRBJ1-1; no clear D gene. Germline CDR1 and CDR2: SGHRS and YFSETQ. The germline V and J ends were trimmed by 5 bases and 2 bases, with 10 bases remaining between them. This CDR3 has 13 amino acids. This CDR3 is CASSGNINTEAFF. CDR3 nucleotide sequence: TGCGCCAGCAGTGGGAACATAAACACTGAAGCTTTCTTT.

J is TRBJ1-1 and V is TRBV6-5, with D maybe TRBD1 (5 bases). Germline V gene data show CDR1 as MNHEY and CDR2 as SVGAGI. This CDR3 has 15 amino acids. The V end was cut by 4 bases, the J end by 5 bases, with 17 bases between. CDR3 sequence reads: CASSLYRQLGTEAFF. In nucleotides, the CDR3 is TGTGCCAGCAGTTTGTATCGACAGTTGGGGACTGAAGCTTTCTTT.

The V call is TRBV18, the J call TRBJ2-7, with 7 bases identical to TRBD2. CDR3 length equals 16 residues. CDR1 and CDR2 from the germline V gene are KGHSH and LQKENI. The V gene end was trimmed by 3 bases and the J gene end by 4 bases; junction bases not matched to a gene: 12. The CDR3 loop is CASSPRTGGRGYEQYF. For the CDR3, the DNA is TGTGCCAGCTCACCTAGAACTGGCGGGAGAGGTTACGAGCAGTACTTC.

The V and J genes are TRBV27 and TRBJ2-7; 11 nucleotides match TRBD1. The CDR3 totals 17 residues. The V segment lost 3 bases and the J segment 5 bases; nucleotides outside the gene matches: 12. The germline V gene has CDR1 MNHEY and CDR2 SMNVEV (reference sequence). In DNA, the CDR3 is TGTGCCAGCAGTTTTTCTCCCGGACAGGGGGCAGCCGACGAGCAGTACTTC. It translates to CASSFSPGQGAADEQYF.

The rearrangement links TRBV9 to TRBJ2-1; D gene uncertain. Trimming took 0 bases from V and 7 from J, leaving 5 bases between them. Germline V gives CDR1 SGDLS, CDR2 YYNGEE. The CDR3 consists of 12 residues. The CDR3 loop reads CASSVGRNEQFF. The CDR3 DNA reads as TGTGCCAGCAGCGTAGGCAGGAATGAGCAGTTCTTC.

The chain couples TRBV10-1 to TRBJ1-1; TRBD1 agrees at 8 bases. The length of the CDR3 is 15 residues. Trimming at V came to 3 bases and at J to 3 bases, leaving 6 bases not matched to a gene. Germline values: CDR1 WNHNN, CDR2 SYGVQD (reference sequence). CDR3 in amino acids: CASSDFGTGHTEAFF. In DNA, the CDR3 is TGCGCCAGCAGTGACTTCGGGACAGGTCACACTGAAGCTTTCTTT.

This chain links TRBV5-6 with TRBJ1-5, with D possibly matching TRBD1 (5 bases). The CDR3 has 15 residues. Germline CDR1 is SGHDT and CDR2 is YYEEEE. Between the trimmed V and J ends, which lost 1 base and 7 bases, there was a span of 15 bases. The CDR3 here is CASSLRGREEQPQHF. The CDR3, as DNA: TGTGCCAGCAGCTTGAGAGGCAGGGAGGAACAGCCCCAGCATTTT.

The chain carries TRBV7-6 and TRBJ2-1; 7 bases map to TRBD2. This CDR3 has 19 amino acids. CDR1 SGHVS and CDR2 FNYEAQ come from the germline V gene. Trimming took 3 bases from V and 3 from J; bases not matched to a gene: 17. The CDR3 sequence is CASSLRPNDGSGVYNEQFF. CDR3 sequence (DNA): TGTGCCAGCAGCTTGCGCCCAAACGACGGGAGCGGGGTCTACAATGAGCAGTTCTTC. Complete variable domain (other parts from reference TRBV7-6 and TRBJ2-1): GAGVSQSPRYKVTKRGQDVALRCDPISGHVSLYWYRQALGQGPEFLTYFNYEAQQDKSGLPNDRFSAERPEGSISTLTIQRTEQRDSAMYRCASSLRPNDGSGVYNEQFFGPGTRLTVL.

The chain employs TRBV29-1 and TRBJ2-2; no firm D call. Germline CDR1 is SQVTM and CDR2 is ANQGSEA. The CDR3 has 15 residues. Trimming cost V 0 bases and J 6 bases, with 14 bases left between them. The DNA for the CDR3 is TGCAGCGTTGAAGACGCTGATAAGTTGGCCGGGGAGCTGTTTTTT. It specifies CSVEDADKLAGELFF.

This clone was seen just once. This CDR3 is CASRGDSPPYEQYF. The CDR3 DNA follows: TGTGCCAGCAGGGGGGACAGCCCTCCCTACGAGCAGTACTTC. The chain combines TRBV27 with TRBJ2-7, with 7 bases fitting TRBD1. After removal of 6 bases from V and 2 bases from J, the junction contained 7 bases not matched to a gene. The CDR3 has 14 residues. CDR1 and CDR2 (germline): MNHEY, SMNVEV (reference sequence).

The chain is built from TRBV5-1 and TRBJ1-1; weak D call: TRBD1 (5 bases). Germline CDR1 reads SGHRS; CDR2 reads YFSETQ. The V end was cut by 0 bases, the J end by 4 bases, with 16 bases between. The length of the CDR3 is 16 residues. CDR3 loop: CASSLARRGGGTEAFF. As DNA, the CDR3 is TGCGCCAGCAGCTTGGCGCGGCGTGGCGGGGGCACTGAAGCTTTCTTT. Drawing the rest from reference TRBV5-1 and TRBJ1-1, the complete variable domain is KAGVTQTPRYLIKTRGQQVTLSCSPISGHRSVSWYQQTPGQGLQFLFEYFSETQRNKGNFPGRFSGRQFSNSRSEMNVSTLELGDSALYLCASSLARRGGGTEAFFGQGTRLTVV.

The rearrangement joins TRBV27 to TRBJ1-1, with 7 bases matching TRBD1. Trimming took 5 bases from V and 4 from J; bases not matched to a gene: 7. Germline lookup yields CDR1 MNHEY and CDR2 SMNVEV (reference sequence). The CDR3 has 14 amino acids. The CDR3 reads CASSTGGTVTEAFF. DNA of the CDR3: TGTGCCAGCAGTACCGGAGGGACAGTCACTGAAGCTTTCTTT.